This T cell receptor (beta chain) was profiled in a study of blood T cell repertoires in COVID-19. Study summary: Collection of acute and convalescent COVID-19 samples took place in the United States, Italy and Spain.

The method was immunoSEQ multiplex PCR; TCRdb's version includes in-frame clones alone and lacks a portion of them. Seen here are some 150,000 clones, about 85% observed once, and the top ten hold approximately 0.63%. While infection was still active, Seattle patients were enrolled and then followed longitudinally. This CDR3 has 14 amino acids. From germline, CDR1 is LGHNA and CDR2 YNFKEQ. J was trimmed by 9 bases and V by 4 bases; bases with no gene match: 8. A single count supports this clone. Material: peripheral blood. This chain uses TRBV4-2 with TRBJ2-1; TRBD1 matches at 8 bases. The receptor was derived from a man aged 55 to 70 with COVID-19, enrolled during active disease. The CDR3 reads CASSPTGDRFEQFF. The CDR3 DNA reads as TGTGCCAGCAGCCCGACAGGGGATAGGTTTGAGCAGTTCTTC.